This T cell receptor beta chain was identified in a study of blood T cell repertoires in COVID-19. The CDR3 runs to 14 residues. Per the germline V gene, CDR1 is LGHNT and CDR2 is FRNRAP. In the source study's methods: Cell counts per sample came from amplifying reference gene primers. The protocol was immunoSEQ multiplex PCR, while the TCRdb copy is restricted to in-frame clones and leaves out a portion. For V, J and clone size, that table is used; D and trimming come from the DNA. The data contain under 13,000 clones, roughly 80% of them seen just once; the ten biggest clones take up 6% to 8%. A note on this clone: Its ends do not fully match the called genes, so a read error is possible.

The clonotype was recovered from a man between 70 and 80 years old with active COVID-19. The rearrangement joins TRBV12-5 to TRBJ1-3; D not certain. Sequencing was performed on peripheral blood. As DNA, the CDR3 is TGTGCTAGTGGATTGGACGGCTCTGGAAACACCATATATTTT. It codes for CASGLDGSGNTIYF.